This T cell receptor beta chain was identified in a study of control samples from healthy donors and cancer patients. Clones were read by immunoSEQ multiplex PCR, and TCRdb kept only the in-frame ones, dropping some. Among about 60,000 clones listed, approximately 90% were seen once. The sequencing input was PBMCs. The receptor was isolated from a woman aged 45 to 65 with colorectal cancer.

CDR3 in amino acids: CASSARRTSGDYEQYF. The CDR3 coding sequence is TGTGCCAGCAGTGCTAGACGGACTAGCGGAGACTACGAGCAGTACTTC. The chain uses TRBV2 and TRBJ2-7; 10 bases line up with TRBD2. Trimming took 4 bases from V and 3 from J; bases not matched to a gene: 9. Germline CDR1 SNHLY, CDR2 FYNNEI. This CDR3 is built from 16 residues.